This T cell receptor (beta chain) was retrieved from a study of blood T cells in healthy people across ages. Alongside a J-beta primer mix, a sample-barcoded 5' primer served in a second PCR lasting about 7 to 12 cycles. MiXCR was run by TCRdb on the 5' RACE reads, yielding one entry per CDR3 protein. The sample includes around 900,000 distinct CDR3 sequences, around 54% seen only once; the top ten take about a fifth. Broader study findings: A roughly linear fall in TCR beta diversity per million T cells was seen with increasing age.

Worth noting for this clonotype: Antigen specificity is unknown.

The V and J ends lost 4 bases and 3 bases, in that order; junction bases with no gene match: 8. The CDR3 spans 16 residues. Germline CDR1 is MDHEN and CDR2 is SYDVKM. Sequencing used blood. The chain joins TRBV28 to TRBJ1-5; 8 bases line up with TRBD1. This clonotype was sampled from a woman in her sixties or seventies in good health. The CDR3: CASSSRQGSPNQPQHF. In DNA form, the CDR3 reads TGTGCCAGCAGTTCTAGACAGGGGTCTCCCAATCAGCCCCAGCATTTT.